This T cell receptor beta chain was obtained from a study of long-term antiretroviral therapy in people with HIV. Germline V gives CDR1 MNHNS, CDR2 SASEGT. V lost 1 base to trimming and J lost 3 bases, with 7 bases between them. CDR3 length equals 13 residues. This clone was observed once. What it binds is not known. immunoSEQ v3.0 was run at survey level. Assay used: immunoSEQ multiplex PCR; TCRdb lists only in-frame clones, some missing. The table lists 45,000 or so clones, over 90% of them singletons, with around 2.1% in the top ten. Points from the study as a whole: The data indicate that diversity increased after ART but remained below transplant donor controls.

The rearrangement joins TRBV6-1 to TRBJ2-7; no firm D call. The specimen comprised unsorted PBMCs, sampled just over 9 years after starting antiretroviral therapy. The TCR sequence derives from a man under 40 with HIV. CDR3 region: CASSEEIIYEQYV. The CDR3 DNA reads TGTGCCAGCAGTGAAGAAATTATCTACGAGCAGTACGTC.